One sample yielded the 26 T cell receptor beta chains listed below, sequenced in a study of cytomegalovirus exposure and HLA in healthy donors. Both 60 Vbeta primers and 13 Jbeta primers went into the PCR. Data came from immunoSEQ multiplex PCR; TCRdb stores just in-frame clones and leaves some out. Here the sample spans approximately 100,000 clones, 70% being singletons. Sequenced sample: PBMCs. These receptors all come from a man aged 40-50 years in good health and CMV-seropositive.

The chain carries TRBV6-6 and TRBJ2-1; TRBD2 aligns across 7 bases. Germline-derived CDR1 and CDR2 are MNHNY and SVGAGI (reference sequence). V was pared by 5 bases and J by 5 bases, with 9 bases of the junction left unmatched. The CDR3 is 15 amino acids. In DNA, the CDR3 is TGTGCCAGCAGTGGGACTACCGAAGGGAACAATGAGCAGTTCTTC. As protein: CASSGTTEGNNEQFF.

This chain joins TRBV30 and TRBJ2-1; 8 bases are a match to TRBD2. Germline CDR1 GTSNPN, CDR2 SVGIG (reference sequence). The CDR3 has 16 amino acids. Germline trimming cut 7 bases from V and 0 bases from J; bases unmatched to any gene: 11. In DNA form, the CDR3 reads TGTGCCTCCCCACCAGCGGGGGCTATCTCCTACAATGAGCAGTTCTTC. It codes for CASPPAGAISYNEQFF.

The chain joins TRBV11-2 to TRBJ2-7; no firm D call. CDR1 and CDR2 (germline): SGHAT, FQNNGV. The CDR3 sequence is 13 residues long. Between the trimmed V and J ends, which lost 4 bases and 0 bases, there was a span of 7 bases. CDR3 DNA: TGTGCCAGCAGCTCACGAGACTCCTACGAGCAGTACTTC. This gives the protein CASSSRDSYEQYF.

V usage is TRBV5-6 and J usage is TRBJ2-5; 15 positions agree with TRBD2. V shed 4 bases and J 0 bases; nucleotides not matched to a gene: 4. This CDR3 is built from 17 residues. Germline V gene data show CDR1 as SGHDT and CDR2 as YYEEEE. CDR3 loop: CASSPGTSGRNQETQYF. CDR3 bases: TGTGCCAGCAGCCCAGGGACTAGCGGGAGGAACCAAGAGACCCAGTACTTC.

Note on this clone: The identical CDR3 is also encoded by other nucleotide sequences in the sample. The chain links TRBV30 to TRBJ2-7; no definite D call. V dropped 1 base and J dropped 0 bases, with 4 bases sitting between them. Germline V lookup: CDR1 GTSNPN, CDR2 SVGIG (reference sequence). There are 12 residues in the CDR3. This chain's CDR3 is CAWSDSSYEQYF. CDR3 DNA sequence: TGTGCCTGGAGTGATAGCTCCTACGAGCAGTACTTC.

The chain is built from TRBV29-1 and TRBJ1-3, with TRBD1 matching 7 bases. Germline CDR1 SQVTM, CDR2 ANQGSEA. Trimming cost V 1 base and J 0 bases; bases outside gene matches: 9. The CDR3 spans 17 residues. CDR3: CSVEGTPGQNSGNTIYF. CDR3 nucleotide sequence: TGCAGCGTTGAAGGGACCCCGGGACAGAACTCTGGAAACACCATATATTTT.

The gene calls are TRBV30 and TRBJ2-2; D gene uncertain. Germline assignment: CDR1 GTSNPN and CDR2 SVGIG (reference sequence). The germline V and J ends were trimmed by 0 bases and 1 base, with 9 bases remaining between them. CDR3 size: 15 residues. CDR3 amino acids: CAWSVAFVNTGELFF. As DNA, the CDR3 is TGTGCCTGGAGTGTGGCCTTCGTGAACACCGGGGAGCTGTTTTTT. Full variable domain (outside the CDR3, taken from reference TRBV30 and TRBJ2-2): SQTIHQWPATLVQPVGSPLSLECTVEGTSNPNLYWYRQAAGRGLQLLFYSVGIGQISSEVPQNLSASRPQDRQFILSSKKLLLSDSGFYLCAWSVAFVNTGELFFGEGSRLTVL.

This chain joins TRBV28 and TRBJ1-3, with a possible D match to TRBD1 (6 bases). The CDR3 contains 15 residues. Germline assignment: CDR1 MDHEN and CDR2 SYDVKM. Trimming removed 10 bases at V and 0 bases at J, with 16 bases between. The CDR3 sequence is CATTPGATSGNTIYF. The CDR3 DNA reads TGTGCCACCACTCCAGGGGCCACCTCTGGAAACACCATATATTTT.

The chain has TRBV5-5 and TRBJ1-5; TRBD1 aligns across 8 bases. The V gene end was trimmed by 4 bases and the J gene end by 5 bases; junction bases not matched to a gene: 11. CDR1 and CDR2 from the germline V gene are SGHKS and YYEKEE (reference sequence). This CDR3 comprises 16 residues. Here the CDR3 reads CASSPIPGQGYQPQHF. The CDR3 DNA is TGTGCCAGCAGCCCTATTCCTGGACAGGGTTATCAGCCCCAGCATTTT.

V and J are TRBV7-6 and TRBJ1-1, with D unresolved. The V gene's germline CDR1 is SGHVS and CDR2 FNYEAQ. The CDR3 is 14 residues long. V lost 6 bases and J 5 bases, leaving 16 bases between the germline ends. The CDR3 nucleotides read TGTGCCAGCAGTAAAGTAGCGGGGAGAACTGAAGCTTTCTTT. The encoded protein is CASSKVAGRTEAFF.

This rearrangement joins TRBV10-3 to TRBJ2-1; 7 bases are a match to TRBD2. The length of the CDR3 is 14 residues. Trimming removed 6 bases from V and 9 bases from J; junction bases left unmatched: 11. Germline V gene data show CDR1 as ENHRY and CDR2 as SYGVKD. The CDR3 protein is CAIRRDYPAGEQFF. The CDR3 DNA is TGTGCCATCAGGAGGGACTACCCGGCAGGTGAGCAGTTCTTC.

This chain uses TRBV15 with TRBJ1-5, with D uncertain. The germline V gene has CDR1 LNHNV and CDR2 YYDKDF (reference sequence). This CDR3 is 14 amino acids long. Between the trimmed V and J ends, which lost 4 bases and 0 bases, there was a span of 7 bases. CDR3 loop: CATSNQDSNQPQHF. CDR3 nucleotide sequence: TGTGCCACCAGCAACCAGGATAGCAATCAGCCCCAGCATTTT.

The chain employs TRBV6-6 and TRBJ2-7, with D perhaps matching TRBD2 (5 bases). This CDR3 comprises 12 residues. V lost 6 bases, J lost 6 bases, and 12 bases lay in between. The germline V gene encodes CDR1 MNHNY and CDR2 SVGAGI (reference sequence). Written as DNA, the CDR3 is TGTGCCAGCAGAGCCTCTCGGGGCGAGCAGTACTTC. It is translated as CASRASRGEQYF.

This clone appeared a few times. The V gene is TRBV29-1, the J gene TRBJ2-2; no clear D gene. Germline-derived CDR1 and CDR2 are SQVTM and ANQGSEA. There are 15 residues in the CDR3. Between the trimmed V and J ends, which lost 2 bases and 4 bases, there was a span of 14 bases. The CDR3 spells CSVERAGSSTGELFF. Here the CDR3 DNA reads TGCAGCGTTGAACGCGCCGGGTCTAGCACCGGGGAGCTGTTTTTT.

The V call is TRBV29-1, the J call TRBJ2-1, with 13 nucleotides matching TRBD2. Germline V lookup: CDR1 SQVTM, CDR2 ANQGSEA. CDR3 length equals 15 residues. J was trimmed by 6 bases and V by 3 bases; bases with no gene match: 5. The DNA for the CDR3 is TGCAGCGTTGATGGAACTAGCGGGAGGGGCAATGAGCAGTTCTTC. Encoded protein: CSVDGTSGRGNEQFF.

V is TRBV7-9 and J is TRBJ2-1; 8 bases line up with TRBD1. In germline, CDR1 is SEHNR, CDR2 FQNEAQ (reference sequence). The CDR3 length is 14 residues. V lost 5 bases and J lost 2; bases outside the gene matches: 2. The CDR3 here is CASSPDRAYNEQFF. CDR3 DNA sequence: TGTGCCAGCAGCCCGGACAGGGCCTACAATGAGCAGTTCTTC.

V gene TRBV5-1 combines with J gene TRBJ1-2, with 10 bases identical to TRBD1. The CDR3 has 17 amino acids. Germline loops: CDR1 SGHRS, CDR2 YFSETQ. Losses at the gene ends were 2 bases for V and 1 base for J; bases not matched to a gene: 8. The CDR3 region has the DNA TGCGCCAGCAGCTTTCGACAGGGGGCCTTCTTTAACTATGGCTACACCTTC. Amino acids: CASSFRQGAFFNYGYTF. The complete variable domain, with remaining parts taken from reference TRBV5-1 and TRBJ1-2, reads KAGVTQTPRYLIKTRGQQVTLSCSPISGHRSVSWYQQTPGQGLQFLFEYFSETQRNKGNFPGRFSGRQFSNSRSEMNVSTLELGDSALYLCASSFRQGAFFNYGYTFGSGTRLTVV.

The chain carries TRBV7-9 and TRBJ1-1; 12 bases agree with TRBD1. The V and J ends lost 0 bases and 2 bases, in that order; junction bases with no gene match: 4. The germline gives CDR1 SEHNR, CDR2 FQNEAQ (reference sequence). The CDR3 is 17 residues long. The DNA for the CDR3 is TGTGCCAGCAGCTTAGCGGGACAGGGGGCGAGTAACACTGAAGCTTTCTTT. Protein sequence: CASSLAGQGASNTEAFF.

The chain couples TRBV7-2 to TRBJ2-7, with 12 nucleotides matching TRBD2. The ends lost 6 bases at V and 4 bases at J; junction bases unmatched: 4. CDR1 is SGHTA, CDR2 FQGNSA, per germline. This CDR3 contains 14 residues. Here the CDR3 DNA reads TGTGCCAGCAGGGTGACTAGCGGGAGTTACGAGCAGTACTTC. This sequence encodes CASRVTSGSYEQYF.

The rearrangement uses TRBV7-3 and TRBJ1-2, with 10 nucleotides matching TRBD1. Trimming at V came to 4 bases and at J to 4 bases, leaving 0 bases not matched to a gene. This CDR3 has 13 amino acids. Germline CDR1 SGHTA, CDR2 FQGTGA. As DNA, the CDR3 is TGTGCCAGCAGCTGGGACAGGGGCTATGGCTACACCTTC. Translated, it gives CASSWDRGYGYTF.

This clone was recorded a few times. One end of the junction is discordant with germline, which a read error may explain. The rearrangement joins TRBV5-1 to TRBJ1-1, with D possibly being TRBD1 (6 bases). Germline V gene sequence: CDR1 SGHRS, CDR2 YFSETQ. The CDR3 spans 13 residues. The CDR3: CASRKDSYTEAFF. CDR3 in DNA: TGCGCCAGCAGAAAGGACAGTTACACCGAAGCTTTCTTT. Combining the CDR3 with reference TRBV5-1 and TRBJ1-1 gives the whole variable domain KAGVTQTPRYLIKTRGQQVTLSCSPISGHRSVSWYQQTPGQGLQFLFEYFSETQRNKGNFPGRFSGRQFSNSRSEMNVSTLELGDSALYLCASRKDSYTEAFFGQGTRLTVV.

The CDR3 bases are TGTGCCAGCAGCTTAGGACTAGCGGGAGAGCAGTACTTC. Residues: CASSLGLAGEQYF. This chain joins TRBV7-2 and TRBJ2-7, with TRBD2 identical over 11 bases. Germline lookup yields CDR1 SGHTA and CDR2 FQGNSA. This CDR3 has 13 amino acids. Germline trimming cut 1 base from V and 7 bases from J; bases unmatched to any gene: 0.

The chain carries TRBV19 and TRBJ1-1; D is ambiguous. The germline gives CDR1 LNHDA, CDR2 SQIVND (reference sequence). V shed 5 bases and J shed 4 bases, with 8 bases lying between them. CDR3 size: 12 residues. CDR3 nucleotide sequence: TGTGCCAGTAGTCCCCCCCGCACTGAAGCTTTCTTT. Translation: CASSPPRTEAFF.

The CDR3 bases are TGTGCCAGCAGTTTATTCTCAGGCGAGTTGGGCAATCAGCCCCAGCATTTT. It translates to CASSLFSGELGNQPQHF. V is TRBV27 and J is TRBJ1-5; D unresolved. Germline V lookup: CDR1 MNHEY, CDR2 SMNVEV (reference sequence). V lost 1 base to trimming and J lost 2 bases, with 15 bases between them. CDR3 length: 17 amino acids.

CDR3 nucleotides: TGTGCCAGTAGTATGAACGACAGGGACCTCTGCGAGCAGTACTTC. Translation gives CASSMNDRDLCEQYF. J is TRBJ2-7 and V is TRBV19; TRBD1 aligns across 7 bases. Germline V CDR1 and CDR2: LNHDA, SQIVND (reference sequence). This CDR3 comprises 15 residues. V trimming: 3 bases; J trimming: 6 bases; junction bases outside the gene matches: 11.

The gene calls are TRBV6-5 and TRBJ1-3; weak D call: TRBD1 (6 bases). Germline V gene data show CDR1 as MNHEY and CDR2 as SVGAGI. V lost 7 bases and J lost 0, with 13 bases in between. The CDR3 totals 15 residues. This CDR3 reads CASIALDSSGNTIYF. CDR3 DNA sequence: TGTGCCAGCATTGCTTTGGACAGCTCTGGAAACACCATATATTTT.